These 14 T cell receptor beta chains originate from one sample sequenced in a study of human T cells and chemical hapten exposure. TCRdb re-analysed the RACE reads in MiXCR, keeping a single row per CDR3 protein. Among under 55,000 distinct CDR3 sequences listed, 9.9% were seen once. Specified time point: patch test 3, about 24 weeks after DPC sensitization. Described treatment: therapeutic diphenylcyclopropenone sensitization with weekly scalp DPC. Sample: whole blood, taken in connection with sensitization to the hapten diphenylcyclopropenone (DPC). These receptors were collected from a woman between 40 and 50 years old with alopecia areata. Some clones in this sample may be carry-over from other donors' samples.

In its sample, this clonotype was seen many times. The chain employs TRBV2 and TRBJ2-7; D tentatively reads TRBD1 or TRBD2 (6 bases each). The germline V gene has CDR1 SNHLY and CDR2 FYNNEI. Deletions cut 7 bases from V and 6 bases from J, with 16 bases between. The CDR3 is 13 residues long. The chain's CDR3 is CASTEGGWSEQYF. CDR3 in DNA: TGTGCCAGCACCGAGGGGGGTTGGAGCGAGCAGTACTTC.

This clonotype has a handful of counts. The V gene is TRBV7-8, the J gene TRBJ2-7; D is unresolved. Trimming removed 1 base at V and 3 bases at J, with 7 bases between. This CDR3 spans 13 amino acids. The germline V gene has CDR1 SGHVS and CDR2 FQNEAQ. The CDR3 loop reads CASSLGPDYEQYF. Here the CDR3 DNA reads TGTGCCAGCAGCTTAGGACCAGACTACGAGCAGTACTTC.

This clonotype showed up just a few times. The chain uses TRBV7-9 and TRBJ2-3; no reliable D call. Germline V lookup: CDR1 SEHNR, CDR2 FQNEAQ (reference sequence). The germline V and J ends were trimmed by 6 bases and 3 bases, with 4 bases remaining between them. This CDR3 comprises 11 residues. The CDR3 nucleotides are TGTGCCAGCAGTCAGACAGATACGCAGTATTTT. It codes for CASSQTDTQYF.

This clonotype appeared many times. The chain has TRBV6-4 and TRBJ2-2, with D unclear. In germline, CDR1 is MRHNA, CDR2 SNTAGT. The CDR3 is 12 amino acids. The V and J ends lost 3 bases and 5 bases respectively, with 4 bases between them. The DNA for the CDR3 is TGTGCCAGCAGTGAAGGGACCGGGGAGCTGTTTTTT. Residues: CASSEGTGELFF.

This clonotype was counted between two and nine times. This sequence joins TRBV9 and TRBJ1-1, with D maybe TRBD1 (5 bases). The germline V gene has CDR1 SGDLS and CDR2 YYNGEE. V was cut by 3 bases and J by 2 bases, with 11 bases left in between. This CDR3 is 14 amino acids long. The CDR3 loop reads CASSEQDTNTEAFF. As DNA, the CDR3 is TGTGCCAGCAGCGAACAGGACACAAACACTGAAGCTTTCTTT.

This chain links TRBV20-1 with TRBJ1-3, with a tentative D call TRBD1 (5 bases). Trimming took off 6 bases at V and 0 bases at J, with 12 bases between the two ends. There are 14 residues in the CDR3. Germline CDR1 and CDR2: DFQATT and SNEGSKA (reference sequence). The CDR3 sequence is CSAPGRNSGNTIYF. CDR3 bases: TGCAGTGCCCCGGGACGGAACTCTGGAAACACCATATATTTT.

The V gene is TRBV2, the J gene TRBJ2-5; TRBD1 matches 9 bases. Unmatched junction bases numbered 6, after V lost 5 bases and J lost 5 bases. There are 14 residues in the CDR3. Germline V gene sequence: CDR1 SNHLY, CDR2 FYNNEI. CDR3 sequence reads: CASSLGTGMETQYF. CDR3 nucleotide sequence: TGTGCCAGCAGTCTCGGGACAGGGATGGAGACCCAGTACTTC.

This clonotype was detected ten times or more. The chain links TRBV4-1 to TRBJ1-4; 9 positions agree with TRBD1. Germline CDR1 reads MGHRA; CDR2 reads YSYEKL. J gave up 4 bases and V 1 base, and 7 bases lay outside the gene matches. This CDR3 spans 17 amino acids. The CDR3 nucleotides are TGCGCCAGCAGCCAAGTGGACAGGGGAGGTGGTAATGAAAAACTGTTTTTT. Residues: CASSQVDRGGGNEKLFF.

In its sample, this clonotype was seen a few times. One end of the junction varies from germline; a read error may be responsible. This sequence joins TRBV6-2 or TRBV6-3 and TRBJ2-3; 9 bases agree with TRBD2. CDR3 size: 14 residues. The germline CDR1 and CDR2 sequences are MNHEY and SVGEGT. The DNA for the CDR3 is TGTGCCACCCTGACTAGCGGATACACAGATGCGCAGTATTTT. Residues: CATLTSGYTDAQYF.

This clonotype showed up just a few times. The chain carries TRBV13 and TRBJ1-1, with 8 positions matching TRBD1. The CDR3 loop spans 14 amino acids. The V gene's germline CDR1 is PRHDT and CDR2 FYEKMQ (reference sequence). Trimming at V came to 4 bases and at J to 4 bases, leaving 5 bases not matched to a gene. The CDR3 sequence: CASSSWTGTTEAFF. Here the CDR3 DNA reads TGTGCCAGCAGCTCATGGACAGGGACCACTGAAGCTTTCTTT.

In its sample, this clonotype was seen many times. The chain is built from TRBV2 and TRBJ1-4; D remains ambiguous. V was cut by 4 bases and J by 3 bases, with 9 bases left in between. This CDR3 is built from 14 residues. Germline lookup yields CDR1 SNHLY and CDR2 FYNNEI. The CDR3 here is CASSGVRANEKLFF. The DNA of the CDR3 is TGTGCCAGCAGTGGGGTGCGAGCTAATGAAAAACTGTTTTTT.

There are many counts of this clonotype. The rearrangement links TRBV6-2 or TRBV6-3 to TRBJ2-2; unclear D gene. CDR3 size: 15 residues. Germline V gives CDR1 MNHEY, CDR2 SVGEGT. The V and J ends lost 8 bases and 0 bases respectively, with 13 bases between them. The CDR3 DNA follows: TGTGCCAGCGTGGCGGCTTCTCCGAACACCGGGGAGCTGTTTTTT. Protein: CASVAASPNTGELFF.

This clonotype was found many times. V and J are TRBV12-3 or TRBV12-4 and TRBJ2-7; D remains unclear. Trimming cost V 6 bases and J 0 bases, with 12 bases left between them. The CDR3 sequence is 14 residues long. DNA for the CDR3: TGTGCCAGCAGCTCGACTGGAAGCTCCTACGAGCAGTACTTC. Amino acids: CASSSTGSSYEQYF.

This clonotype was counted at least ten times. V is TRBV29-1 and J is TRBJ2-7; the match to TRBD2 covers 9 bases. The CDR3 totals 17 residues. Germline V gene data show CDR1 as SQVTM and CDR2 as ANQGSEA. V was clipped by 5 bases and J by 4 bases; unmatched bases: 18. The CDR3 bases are TGCAGCGTTTCCTCCCTGAGAAGCGGGGGGCGCTTATACGAGCAGTACTTC. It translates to CSVSSLRSGGRLYEQYF.